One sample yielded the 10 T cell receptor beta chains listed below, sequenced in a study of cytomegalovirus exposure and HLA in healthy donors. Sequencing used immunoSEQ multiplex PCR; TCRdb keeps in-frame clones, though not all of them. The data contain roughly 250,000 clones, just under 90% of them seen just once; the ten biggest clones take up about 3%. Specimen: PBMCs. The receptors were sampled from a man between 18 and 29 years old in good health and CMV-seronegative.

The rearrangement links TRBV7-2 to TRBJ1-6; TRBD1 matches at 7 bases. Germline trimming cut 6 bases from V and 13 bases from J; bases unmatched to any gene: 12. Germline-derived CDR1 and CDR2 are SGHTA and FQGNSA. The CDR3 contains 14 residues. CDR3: CASSPRQGLRPLHF. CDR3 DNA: TGTGCCAGCAGTCCCCGACAGGGCCTTAGGCCCCTCCACTTT.

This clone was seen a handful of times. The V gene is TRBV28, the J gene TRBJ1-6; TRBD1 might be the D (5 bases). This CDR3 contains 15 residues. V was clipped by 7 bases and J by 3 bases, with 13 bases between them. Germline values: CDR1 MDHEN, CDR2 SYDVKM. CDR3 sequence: CASKAGMGYNSPLHF. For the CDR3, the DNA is TGTGCCAGCAAGGCAGGGATGGGCTATAATTCACCCCTCCACTTT.

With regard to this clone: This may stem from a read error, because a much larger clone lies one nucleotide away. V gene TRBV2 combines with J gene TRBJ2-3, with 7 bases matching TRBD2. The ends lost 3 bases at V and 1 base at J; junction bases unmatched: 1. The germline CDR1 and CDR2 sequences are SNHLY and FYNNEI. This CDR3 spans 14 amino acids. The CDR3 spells CASSEAGGTDTQYF. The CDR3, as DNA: TGTGCCAGCAGTGAGGCGGGGGGCACAGATACGCAGTATTTT.

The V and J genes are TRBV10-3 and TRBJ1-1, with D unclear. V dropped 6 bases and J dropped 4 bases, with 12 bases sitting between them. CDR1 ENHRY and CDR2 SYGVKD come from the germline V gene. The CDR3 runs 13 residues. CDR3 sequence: CAISPGGLTEAFF. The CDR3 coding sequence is TGTGCCATCAGCCCCGGTGGGCTCACTGAAGCTTTCTTT.

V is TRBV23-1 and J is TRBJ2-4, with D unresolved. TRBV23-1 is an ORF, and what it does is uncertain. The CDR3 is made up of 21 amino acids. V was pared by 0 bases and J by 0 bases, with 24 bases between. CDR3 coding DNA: TGCGCCAGCAGTCAATCGATCCGGGTGTTTCACCGCGGCCTAGCCAAAAACATTCAGTACTTC. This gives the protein CASSQSIRVFHRGLAKNIQYF.

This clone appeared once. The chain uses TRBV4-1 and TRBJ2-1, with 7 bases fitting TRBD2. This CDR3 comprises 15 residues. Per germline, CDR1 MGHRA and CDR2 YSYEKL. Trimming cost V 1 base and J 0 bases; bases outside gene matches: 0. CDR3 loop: CASSQASGSYNEQFF. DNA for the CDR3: TGCGCCAGCAGCCAAGCTAGCGGCTCCTACAATGAGCAGTTCTTC.

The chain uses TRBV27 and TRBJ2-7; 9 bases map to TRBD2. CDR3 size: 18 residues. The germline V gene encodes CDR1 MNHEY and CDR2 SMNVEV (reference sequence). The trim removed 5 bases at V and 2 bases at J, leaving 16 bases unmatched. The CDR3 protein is CASSPRGAAGGNPYEQYF. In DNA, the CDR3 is TGTGCCAGCAGTCCCCGGGGGGCAGCGGGAGGTAACCCCTACGAGCAGTACTTC.

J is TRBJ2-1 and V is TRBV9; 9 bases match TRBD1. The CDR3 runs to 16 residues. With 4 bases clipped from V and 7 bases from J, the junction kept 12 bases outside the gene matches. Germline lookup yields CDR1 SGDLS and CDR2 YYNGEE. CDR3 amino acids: CASSTSEQGAVNEQFF. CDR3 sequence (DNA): TGTGCCAGCAGCACATCCGAACAGGGGGCGGTAAATGAGCAGTTCTTC.

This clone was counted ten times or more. CDR3 coding DNA: TGTGCCAGCAGTGGGCGACTCCCTAGTGGCTACACCTTC. This gives the protein CASSGRLPSGYTF. The rearrangement joins TRBV2 to TRBJ1-2, with D uncertain. Germline CDR1 reads SNHLY; CDR2 reads FYNNEI. The CDR3 is 13 residues long. V was shortened by 4 bases and J by 7 bases, with 13 bases between the two germline ends.

As DNA, the CDR3 is TGTGCCACCAGCAGAGATCCAATTGGCGAAAAACTGTTTTTT. Amino acids: CATSRDPIGEKLFF. The chain links TRBV15 to TRBJ1-4; D ambiguous. Trimming pared 0 bases from V and 8 bases from J, leaving 10 bases between. This CDR3 contains 14 residues. CDR1 and CDR2 (germline): LNHNV, YYDKDF (reference sequence).